This T cell receptor beta chain stems from a study of T-cell reconstitution after alpha-beta-depleted transplantation in children. This sample's TCRbeta library carried unique molecular identifier barcodes. TCRdb fed the PCR reads into MiXCR, producing one record per CDR3 protein. Found here are roughly 220,000 distinct CDR3 sequences, 12% of them singletons; the top ten hold roughly 2.6%. This clonotype was detected ten times or more. This sequence originates from a human donor who donated a stem cell graft to a child with acute lymphoblastic leukemia. The material sequenced was PBMCs from the stem cell graft donor, taken from the stem cell graft.

CDR3 nucleotide sequence: TGTGCCAGCAGCCGACGACGGGACAGGGACTACGAGCAGTACTTC. Translated, it gives CASSRRRDRDYEQYF. This sequence joins TRBV4-2 and TRBJ2-7, with TRBD1 matching 9 bases. V was pared by 4 bases and J by 3 bases, with 7 bases of the junction left unmatched. The CDR3 extends over 15 amino acids. Looked up from germline, CDR1 is LGHNA and CDR2 is YNFKEQ.